The clone carrying this T cell receptor (beta chain) was observed a few times. The antigen remains undetermined. The CDR3 consists of 14 residues. J gave up 0 bases and V 6 bases, and 5 bases lay outside the gene matches. Germline CDR1 is MDHEN and CDR2 is SYDVKM. TCRdb re-called the RT-PCR reads with MiXCR, one entry per CDR3 protein. The sample carries hundreds of thousands of distinct CDR3 sequences, around 16% recorded once. These data come from a study of response to subunit inactivated influenza vaccine. General study results and limits: A suggestion made by the authors is that each seasonal influenza vaccination recruits few new T cells.

This receptor was identified in a man between 45 and 60 years old who received an inactivated influenza vaccine. The chain employs TRBV28 and TRBJ2-7; 7 bases line up with TRBD1. Sequences were derived from PBMCs from blood, sampled about 11 days after vaccination. CDR3 amino acids: CASRRQGDSYEQYF. CDR3 nucleotides: TGTGCCAGCAGACGACAGGGAGACTCCTACGAGCAGTACTTC.